These 32 T cell receptor beta chains were all obtained from the same sample, sequenced in a study of beta chain features in type 1 diabetes. TCRB transcripts that were expressed got sequenced, as all of the isolated RNA had been reverse transcribed. Produced via immunoSEQ multiplex PCR; TCRdb's table is partial and in-frame only. The sample shows 150,000 to 200,000 clones, around an eighth of them seen only once. Sequenced input: central memory CD4+ T cells from blood. These receptors came from a woman in her late teens or twenties in good health.

This chain uses TRBV9 with TRBJ1-1, with TRBD1 as a possible D gene (5 bases). Germline-derived CDR1 and CDR2 are SGDLS and YYNGEE. CDR3 length: 15 amino acids. V was pared by 4 bases and J by 3 bases, with 16 bases between. CDR3 residues: CASSIDYRTDTEAFF. CDR3 DNA: TGTGCCAGCAGCATAGACTACAGGACCGACACTGAAGCTTTCTTT.

This clone was observed a few times. V usage is TRBV5-1 and J usage is TRBJ2-5, with 11 bases fitting TRBD1. Germline V gives CDR1 SGHRS, CDR2 YFSETQ. The V segment lost 2 bases and the J segment 4 bases; nucleotides outside the gene matches: 7. The CDR3 has 16 amino acids. The CDR3, as DNA: TGCGCCAGCAGCTTTAAGTCGGGGACAGGGGGAGAGACCCAGTACTTC. Its translation: CASSFKSGTGGETQYF.

This clone occurred a few times. The genes are TRBV5-1 and TRBJ1-1; D unclear. The CDR3 is 15 amino acids. The germline gives CDR1 SGHRS, CDR2 YFSETQ. Trimming removed 0 bases from V and 0 bases from J, with 9 bases in between. The CDR3 sequence is CASSLDAVMNTEAFF. In nucleotides, the CDR3 is TGCGCCAGCAGCTTGGATGCAGTCATGAACACTGAAGCTTTCTTT.

This clone was counted only a few times. The chain joins TRBV28 to TRBJ2-2; D might be TRBD2 (5 bases). The CDR3 consists of 15 residues. Germline values: CDR1 MDHEN, CDR2 SYDVKM. The ends were cut back, 6 bases at V and 1 base at J, with 12 bases in the middle. The CDR3 DNA follows: TGTGCCAGCAGGACTACGGGGTTGAACACCGGGGAGCTGTTTTTT. Translated, it gives CASRTTGLNTGELFF.

This clone has a handful of counts. The V and J genes are TRBV19 and TRBJ2-5, with 7 nucleotides matching TRBD1. V was clipped by 6 bases and J by 1 base; unmatched bases: 2. Per germline, CDR1 LNHDA and CDR2 SQIVND (reference sequence). This CDR3 region has 13 residues. The CDR3 reads CASSRDSQETQYF. The CDR3 nucleotides read TGTGCCAGTAGCCGGGACAGCCAAGAGACCCAGTACTTC.

The chain is built from TRBV5-1 and TRBJ2-3; a possible D gene is TRBD1 (6 bases). Germline assignment: CDR1 SGHRS and CDR2 YFSETQ. The V gene lost 4 bases and the J gene lost 6 bases, with 21 bases spanning the gap. CDR3 length: 16 residues. The CDR3 coding sequence is TGCGCCAGCAGCCCACACCGGGACATGTGGTCGGATACGCAGTATTTT. Its translation: CASSPHRDMWSDTQYF.

This clone showed up many times. This rearrangement joins TRBV7-6 to TRBJ1-1; 8 nucleotides align to TRBD1. The CDR3 sequence is 13 residues long. Germline V gives CDR1 SGHVS, CDR2 FNYEAQ. V was clipped by 5 bases and J by 10 bases; unmatched bases: 9. CDR3 in amino acids: CASSRGQGSGAFF. The CDR3, as DNA: TGTGCCAGCAGCCGCGGACAGGGAAGTGGAGCTTTCTTT.

In regard to this clone: This sample includes further DNA sequences coding for the same CDR3. This chain uses TRBV6-1 with TRBJ2-3; D gene ambiguous. V was trimmed by 0 bases and J by 3 bases, leaving 4 bases between them. The CDR3 length is 13 residues. Germline CDR1 and CDR2: MNHNS and SASEGT. This chain's CDR3 is CASSEARTDTQYF. CDR3 coding DNA: TGTGCCAGCAGTGAAGCACGGACAGATACGCAGTATTTT.

The V and J genes are TRBV13 and TRBJ2-3; the D gene is possibly TRBD2 (5 bases). Trimming shortened V by 4 bases and J by 2 bases, and 10 bases separated the two germline ends. Germline values: CDR1 PRHDT, CDR2 FYEKMQ (reference sequence). The CDR3 has 14 amino acids. DNA of the CDR3: TGTGCCAGCAGCTCCCTGAGGGACACAGATACGCAGTATTTT. This sequence encodes CASSSLRDTDTQYF.

This clone came up a few times. This chain links TRBV4-1 with TRBJ2-7; TRBD2 agrees at 7 bases. The CDR3 sequence is 15 residues long. Germline V gene data show CDR1 as MGHRA and CDR2 as YSYEKL. The V gene end was trimmed by 1 base and the J gene end by 4 bases; junction bases not matched to a gene: 7. CDR3 coding DNA: TGCGCCAGCAGCCAAGGGGAGGGCAACCTTTACGAGCAGTACTTC. Amino acid sequence: CASSQGEGNLYEQYF.

There are a few counts of this clone. The rearrangement links TRBV11-1 to TRBJ2-7; TRBD2 matches at 7 bases. The V and J ends lost 3 bases and 5 bases, in that order; junction bases with no gene match: 10. The CDR3 runs 15 residues. The germline CDR1 and CDR2 sequences are SGHAT and FQDESV (reference sequence). For the CDR3, the DNA is TGTGCCAGCAGCTTGAATAATTGGGCGGGAGACGAGCAGTACTTC. This sequence encodes CASSLNNWAGDEQYF.

The chain carries TRBV2 and TRBJ2-7; a possible D gene is TRBD1 (6 bases). V lost 8 bases to trimming and J lost 0 bases, with 14 bases between them. Germline assignment: CDR1 SNHLY and CDR2 FYNNEI. This CDR3 region has 14 residues. The DNA of the CDR3 is TGTGCCAGCGGAGGCGGACAGAACTCCTACGAGCAGTACTTC. Translation gives CASGGGQNSYEQYF.

This clone was counted ten times or more. V usage is TRBV19 and J usage is TRBJ2-1; D is unresolved. V lost 5 bases and J 8 bases, leaving 13 bases between the germline ends. This CDR3 spans 13 amino acids. Looked up from germline, CDR1 is LNHDA and CDR2 is SQIVND (reference sequence). CDR3 nucleotide sequence: TGTGCCAGTAGTCTGCTTAGCAACCATGAGCAGTTCTTC. Translated: CASSLLSNHEQFF.

This clone ranks as medium-sized. This chain connects TRBV14 to TRBJ1-2; TRBD1 matches 7 bases. The CDR3 is made up of 15 amino acids. Trimming took 5 bases from V and 4 from J; bases not matched to a gene: 10. Germline values: CDR1 SGHDN, CDR2 FVKESK. CDR3 nucleotide sequence: TGTGCCAGCAGCGGACAACAGGGGCTAGGCTATGGCTACACCTTC. It is translated as CASSGQQGLGYGYTF.

The chain combines TRBV2 with TRBJ1-1, with a tentative D call TRBD1 (6 bases). CDR3 length equals 13 residues. With 3 bases removed from V and 7 bases from J, the gap between germline ends came to 12 bases. CDR1 and CDR2 from the germline V gene are SNHLY and FYNNEI. The CDR3 spells CASSETGLGEAFF. Written as DNA, the CDR3 is TGTGCCAGCAGTGAGACAGGCTTGGGTGAAGCTTTCTTT. Variable domain in full (rest from reference TRBV2 and TRBJ1-1): EPEVTQTPSHQVTQMGQEVILRCVPISNHLYFYWYRQILGQKVEFLVSFYNNEISEKSEIFDDQFSVERPDGSNFTLKIRSTKLEDSAMYFCASSETGLGEAFFGQGTRLTVV.

This clone was detected a few times. The V gene is TRBV18, the J gene TRBJ1-1, with D unclear. The CDR3 loop spans 15 amino acids. CDR1 KGHSH and CDR2 LQKENI come from the germline V gene. V dropped 3 bases and J dropped 3 bases, with 14 bases sitting between them. The CDR3 spells CASSPPRVFDTEAFF. The CDR3 DNA is TGTGCCAGCTCACCCCCGAGGGTTTTCGACACTGAAGCTTTCTTT.

The chain carries TRBV11-3 and TRBJ2-5; 8 bases map to TRBD1. Germline lookup yields CDR1 SGHNT and CDR2 YENEEA. The CDR3 sequence is 15 residues long. The V segment lost 3 bases and the J segment 5 bases; nucleotides outside the gene matches: 8. Written as DNA, the CDR3 is TGTGCCAGCAGCTTGACAGGGGCGAGGTGGGAGACCCAGTACTTC. Translation: CASSLTGARWETQYF. Complete variable domain (other parts from reference TRBV11-3 and TRBJ2-5): EAGVVQSPRYKIIEKKQPVAFWCNPISGHNTLYWYLQNLGQGPELLIRYENEEAVDDSQLPKDRFSAERLKGVDSTLKIQPAELGDSAVYLCASSLTGARWETQYFGPGTRLLVL.

At least ten counts were recorded for this clone. The chain has TRBV7-9 and TRBJ2-5, with 7 bases fitting TRBD2. Trimming removed 5 bases from V and 1 base from J; junction bases left unmatched: 13. The CDR3 consists of 17 residues. Germline V lookup: CDR1 SEHNR, CDR2 FQNEAQ (reference sequence). DNA for the CDR3: TGTGCCAGCAGCCCATTCATCGGGGCTAGCGGCCAAGAGACCCAGTACTTC. Amino acid sequence: CASSPFIGASGQETQYF.

The rearrangement joins TRBV18 to TRBJ2-7; tentatively, D is TRBD2 (6 bases). The V end was cut by 5 bases, the J end by 2 bases, with 31 bases between. Germline CDR1 KGHSH, CDR2 LQKENI. This CDR3 spans 20 amino acids. CDR3 protein: CASSYADYTVVFQGTYEQYF. CDR3 coding DNA: TGTGCCAGCTCATACGCGGACTACACCGTGGTCTTCCAGGGAACCTACGAGCAGTACTTC.

This chain joins TRBV5-4 and TRBJ1-1, with D unresolved. Trimming pared 0 bases from V and 1 base from J, leaving 10 bases between. Per germline, CDR1 SGHNT and CDR2 YYREEE (reference sequence). This CDR3 is built from 15 residues. The CDR3 protein is CASSLAYGENTEAFF. CDR3 nucleotides: TGTGCCAGCAGCTTGGCCTACGGGGAGAACACTGAAGCTTTCTTT.

The chain uses TRBV28 and TRBJ2-3; D perhaps matches TRBD2 (6 bases). V dropped 5 bases and J dropped 0 bases, with 12 bases sitting between them. The CDR3 spans 15 residues. In germline, CDR1 is MDHEN, CDR2 SYDVKM. The chain's CDR3 is CASSPPGLSTDTQYF. As DNA, the CDR3 is TGTGCCAGCAGTCCCCCGGGACTTAGCACAGATACGCAGTATTTT.

The J gene is TRBJ2-7, the V gene TRBV25-1, with D maybe TRBD2 (5 bases). The V gene lost 3 bases and the J gene lost 7 bases, with 13 bases spanning the gap. This CDR3 contains 13 residues. Germline V lookup: CDR1 MGHDK, CDR2 SYGVNS. The CDR3 region is CASSEDWSVEQYF. The CDR3 coding sequence is TGTGCCAGCAGTGAGGACTGGAGTGTTGAGCAGTACTTC.

The table lists this clone with a few counts. V gene TRBV18 combines with J gene TRBJ2-1; a possible D gene is TRBD1 (6 bases). The CDR3 is 16 amino acids. CDR1 and CDR2 (germline): KGHSH, LQKENI. Trimming took 1 base from V and 7 from J, leaving 17 bases between them. CDR3 DNA sequence: TGTGCCAGCTCACCACTAAAACAGGGTATGGGGAATGAGCAGTTCTTC. Translation: CASSPLKQGMGNEQFF.

This clone was counted only a few times. This chain connects TRBV7-2 to TRBJ1-2, with 8 bases fitting TRBD1. This CDR3 comprises 14 residues. Germline CDR1 reads SGHTA; CDR2 reads FQGNSA. Germline trimming cut 6 bases from V and 2 bases from J; bases unmatched to any gene: 5. The CDR3 loop is CASRSGGWNYGYTF. CDR3 in DNA: TGTGCCAGCAGATCAGGGGGCTGGAACTATGGCTACACCTTC.

CDR3 loop: CASSQKQGTDTQYF. In DNA, the CDR3 is TGTGCCAGCAGCCAAAAACAGGGCACAGATACGCAGTATTTT. V and J are TRBV4-2 and TRBJ2-3; maybe TRBD1 (5 bases). Trimming removed 2 bases from V and 1 base from J, with 7 bases in between. From germline, CDR1 is LGHNA and CDR2 YNFKEQ. This CDR3 spans 14 amino acids.

Written as DNA, the CDR3 is TGTGCCAGCAGCCCACTAGCGGCGAACACCGGGGAGCTGTTTTTT. It encodes CASSPLAANTGELFF. The chain combines TRBV4-2 with TRBJ2-2; the match to TRBD2 covers 8 bases. CDR3 length: 15 residues. V gave up 4 bases and J gave up 0 bases; unmatched junction bases: 1. The germline V gene encodes CDR1 LGHNA and CDR2 YNFKEQ.

This clone was recorded many times. V and J are TRBV2 and TRBJ2-1; the match to TRBD2 covers 8 bases. Germline-derived CDR1 and CDR2 are SNHLY and FYNNEI. The CDR3 runs 17 residues. V trimming: 10 bases; J trimming: 0 bases; junction bases outside the gene matches: 14. The CDR3 bases are TGTGCCACGGAAGGGGCAGCGGGAGCAGGCTCCTACAATGAGCAGTTCTTC. As protein: CATEGAAGAGSYNEQFF.

A few counts support this clone. The J gene is TRBJ2-6, the V gene TRBV30, with 8 bases identical to TRBD2. CDR1 GTSNPN and CDR2 SVGIG come from the germline V gene (reference sequence). The CDR3 runs to 17 residues. Unmatched junction bases numbered 9, after V lost 2 bases and J lost 3 bases. CDR3 residues: CAWSSSRGGIGANVLTF. The CDR3 DNA sequence: TGTGCCTGGAGTTCAAGTCGGGGGGGCATTGGGGCCAACGTCCTGACTTTC.

The chain has TRBV7-2 and TRBJ1-5, with D hard to call. The CDR3 is 13 residues long. The V end lost 5 bases, the J end lost 0 bases, and 5 bases lay between the germline ends. CDR1 SGHTA and CDR2 FQGNSA come from the germline V gene. The CDR3 bases are TGTGCCAGCAGCGGTAGTAGCAATCAGCCCCAGCATTTT. Amino acid sequence: CASSGSSNQPQHF.

This chain uses TRBV6-6 with TRBJ2-1; TRBD2 agrees at 9 bases. Trimming cost V 7 bases and J 8 bases; bases outside gene matches: 15. Germline-derived CDR1 and CDR2 are MNHNY and SVGAGI (reference sequence). The CDR3 covers 16 residues. The CDR3 protein is CASTPAGGRGGDEQFF. CDR3 coding DNA: TGTGCCAGCACCCCGGCTGGCGGGAGGGGAGGGGATGAGCAGTTCTTC.

A few counts support this clone. The chain carries TRBV14 and TRBJ1-1; no firm D call. The CDR3 is 13 residues long. Between the trimmed V and J ends, which lost 0 bases and 3 bases, there was a span of 5 bases. Germline CDR1 is SGHDN and CDR2 is FVKESK. This CDR3 reads CASSQDRYTEAFF. CDR3 in DNA: TGTGCCAGCAGCCAAGACAGATACACTGAAGCTTTCTTT.

The chain couples TRBV29-1 to TRBJ2-3, with TRBD2 as a possible D gene (6 bases). The germline V and J ends were trimmed by 6 bases and 1 base, with 14 bases remaining between them. Germline V gene sequence: CDR1 SQVTM, CDR2 ANQGSEA. There are 14 residues in the CDR3. The CDR3 spells CSVFPGSGTDTQYF. CDR3 DNA: TGCAGCGTATTCCCCGGGAGTGGCACAGATACGCAGTATTTT.